The clone carrying this T cell receptor beta chain was recorded once. Its target is unknown. This record belongs to a study of T cell responses to AZD1222 COVID-19 vaccine. Study results and caveats: Increases in Spike-specific TCR breadth and depth were seen after two AZD1222 doses. In all cases, repertoires were sampled only after the peak T cell response. Of spike-specific TCRs, nearly half reportedly target regions left unmutated in variants.

V lost 1 base and J 7 bases, leaving 10 bases between the germline ends. Germline CDR1 and CDR2: MGHDK and SYGVNS. This CDR3 comprises 13 residues. Method: immunoSEQ multiplex PCR; TCRdb's copy keeps in-frame clones and lacks some. This sample has roughly 80,000 clones, with 88% found just once. The genes are TRBV25-1 and TRBJ1-2; D gene ambiguous. Sequencing used peripheral blood, obtained on day 0 of MenACWY control vaccination. This TCR was recovered from an adult in good health. This CDR3 is CASSESIRTGYTF. CDR3 DNA sequence: TGTGCCAGCAGTGAATCGATCCGGACTGGCTACACCTTC.